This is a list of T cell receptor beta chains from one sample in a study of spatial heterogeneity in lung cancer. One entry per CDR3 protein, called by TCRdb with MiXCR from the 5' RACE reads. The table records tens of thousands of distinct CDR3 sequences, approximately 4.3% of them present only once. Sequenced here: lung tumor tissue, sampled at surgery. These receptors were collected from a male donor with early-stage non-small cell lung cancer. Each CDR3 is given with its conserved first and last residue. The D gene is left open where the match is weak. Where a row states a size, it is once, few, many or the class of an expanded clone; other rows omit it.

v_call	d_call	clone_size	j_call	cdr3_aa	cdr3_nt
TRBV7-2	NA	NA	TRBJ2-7	CASSDDSYEQYF	TGTGCCAGCAGCGACGACTCCTACGAGCAGTACTTC
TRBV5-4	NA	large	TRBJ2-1	CASSSKRAEQFF	TGTGCCAGCAGCTCGAAGAGGGCTGAGCAGTTCTTC
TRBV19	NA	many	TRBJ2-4	CASSMGGSLNIQYF	TGTGCCAGTAGTATGGGGGGCAGTCTAAACATTCAGTACTTC
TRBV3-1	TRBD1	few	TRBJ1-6	CASSRPGQGASPLHF	TGTGCCAGCAGCCGTCCGGGACAGGGGGCCTCACCCCTCCACTTT
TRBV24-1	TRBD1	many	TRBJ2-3	CATSNAGGASDTQYF	TGTGCCACCAGTAATGCAGGGGGCGCATCAGATACGCAGTATTTT
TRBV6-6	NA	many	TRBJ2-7	CASTLTGSRSSGEQYF	TGTGCCAGCACTCTCACCGGGAGTCGGTCCTCCGGTGAGCAGTACTTC
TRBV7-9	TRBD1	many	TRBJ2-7	CATSTGSLGF	TGTGCCACCTCGACAGGGAGTCTCGGATTC
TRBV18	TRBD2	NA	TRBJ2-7	CASSAGTSGIGKVTEQYF	TGTGCCAGCTCGGCCGGGACTAGCGGGATAGGGAAGGTGACCGAGCAGTACTTC
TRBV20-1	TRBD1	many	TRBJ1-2	CSAIDRDPSLGGYTF	TGCAGTGCTATTGACAGGGATCCTTCCCTGGGGGGCTACACCTTC
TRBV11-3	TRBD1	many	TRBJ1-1	CASSPGQGQNTEAFF	TGTGCCAGCAGCCCGGGACAGGGACAGAACACTGAAGCTTTCTTT
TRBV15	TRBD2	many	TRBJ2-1	CATSETSGGAGEQFF	TGTGCCACCAGCGAGACTAGCGGGGGGGCCGGAGAGCAGTTCTTC
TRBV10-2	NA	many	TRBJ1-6	CASSEKGRNLHF	TGCGCCAGCAGTGAGAAGGGACGGAACCTCCACTTT
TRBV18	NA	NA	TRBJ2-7	CASSETGGREQYF	TGTGCCAGCTCGGAGACTGGCGGCAGAGAGCAGTACTTC
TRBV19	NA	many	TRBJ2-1	CASSPQVGRAYNEQFF	TGTGCCAGTAGTCCGCAGGTTGGCAGGGCCTACAATGAGCAGTTCTTC
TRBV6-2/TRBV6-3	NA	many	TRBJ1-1	CASSSRGNTEAFF	TGTGCCAGCAGTTCACGGGGGAACACTGAAGCTTTCTTT
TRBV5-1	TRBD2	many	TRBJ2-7	CASSDLAGGRGEQYF	TGCGCCAGCAGCGATCTAGCGGGAGGCCGGGGTGAGCAGTACTTC
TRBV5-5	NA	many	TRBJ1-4	CASSFPGTTNEKLFF	TGTGCCAGCAGCTTCCCGGGGACAACTAATGAAAAACTGTTTTTT
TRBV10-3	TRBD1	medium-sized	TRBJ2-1	CAITQTGYRGEQFF	TGTGCCATCACCCAGACAGGGTACCGTGGTGAGCAGTTCTTC
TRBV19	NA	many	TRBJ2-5	CASSISAVTETQYF	TGTGCCAGTAGTATAAGTGCGGTAACGGAGACCCAGTACTTC
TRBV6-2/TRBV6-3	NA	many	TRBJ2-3	CASRRGSVRTDTQYF	TGTGCCAGCAGGAGGGGGTCGGTAAGGACAGATACGCAGTATTTT
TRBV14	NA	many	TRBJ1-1	CASSQVSGATEAFF	TGTGCCAGCAGCCAAGTTTCAGGGGCCACTGAAGCTTTCTTT
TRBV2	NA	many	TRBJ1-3	CASSGGYSGNTIYF	TGTGCCAGCAGTGGGGGATACTCTGGAAACACCATATATTTT
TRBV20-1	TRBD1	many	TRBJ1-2	CSADPTGSNGYTF	TGCAGTGCTGACCCGACAGGGTCGAATGGCTACACCTTC
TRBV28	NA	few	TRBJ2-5	CASSRPSTGQETQYF	TGTGCCAGCAGCCGTCCGTCGACAGGACAAGAGACCCAGTACTTC
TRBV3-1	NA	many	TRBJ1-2	CASSQTSHYGYTF	TGTGCCAGCAGCCAAACGAGCCACTATGGCTACACCTTC
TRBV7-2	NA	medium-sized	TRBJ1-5	CASSPQEDQPQHF	TGTGCCAGCAGCCCACAGGAGGATCAGCCCCAGCATTTT
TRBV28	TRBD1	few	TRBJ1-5	CASSTRTGGRSNQPQHF	TGTGCCAGCAGTACTCGGACAGGAGGACGTAGCAATCAGCCCCAGCATTTT
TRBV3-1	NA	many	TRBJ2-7	CASTLSGAYEQYF	TGTGCCAGCACCCTTAGCGGCGCCTACGAGCAGTACTTC
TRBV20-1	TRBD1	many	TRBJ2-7	CSARTKTGTGRVHEQYF	TGCAGTGCTCGGACGAAAACCGGGACAGGGAGGGTGCACGAGCAGTACTTC
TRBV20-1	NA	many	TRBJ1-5	CSADTGPNQPQHF	TGCAGTGCGGACACAGGTCCCAATCAGCCCCAGCATTTT
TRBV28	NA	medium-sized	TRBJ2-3	CASRSTYRTVMYF	TGTGCCAGCAGATCAACCTACAGGACCGTCATGTATTTT
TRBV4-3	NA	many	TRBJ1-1	CASRGLMNTEAFF	TGCGCCAGCAGGGGACTTATGAACACTGAAGCTTTCTTT
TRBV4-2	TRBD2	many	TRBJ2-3	CASSPHTGLETDTQYF	TGTGCCAGCAGCCCGCATACAGGACTAGAAACAGATACGCAGTATTTT
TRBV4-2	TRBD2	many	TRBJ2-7	CASSQESGTSYEQYF	TGTGCCAGCAGCCAAGAAAGCGGGACTTCCTACGAGCAGTACTTC
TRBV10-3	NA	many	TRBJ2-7	CAISGQGSYEQYF	TGTGCCATCAGTGGCCAGGGGAGCTACGAGCAGTACTTC
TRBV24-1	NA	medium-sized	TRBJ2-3	CATSDLGGMGADTQYF	TGTGCCACCAGTGATTTGGGCGGGATGGGAGCAGATACGCAGTATTTT
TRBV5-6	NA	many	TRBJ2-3	CASSYLEDTQYF	TGTGCCAGCAGCTATTTGGAGGATACGCAGTATTTT
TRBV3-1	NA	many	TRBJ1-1	CASSPNSIARPTEAFF	TGTGCCAGCAGCCCCAACTCGATCGCACGTCCCACTGAAGCTTTCTTT
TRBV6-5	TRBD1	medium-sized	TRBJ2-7	CASRPHGFEGAPLFYEQYF	TGTGCCAGCAGACCCCATGGGTTTGAGGGGGCCCCTCTTTTCTACGAGCAGTACTTC
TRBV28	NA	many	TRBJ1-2	CASSLHGGGNYGYTF	TGTGCCAGCAGCCTCCATGGGGGAGGGAACTATGGCTACACCTTC
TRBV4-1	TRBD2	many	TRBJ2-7	CASSQGLAGAYEQYF	TGCGCCAGCAGCCAAGGACTAGCGGGGGCCTACGAGCAGTACTTC
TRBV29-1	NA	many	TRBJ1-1	CSVGAGTTEAFF	TGCAGCGTTGGCGCAGGGACCACTGAAGCTTTCTTT
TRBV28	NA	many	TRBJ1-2	CASLMTRNYGYTF	TGTGCCAGCCTTATGACCAGGAACTATGGCTACACCTTC
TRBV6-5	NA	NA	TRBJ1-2	CASSYTPSGDYGYTF	TGTGCCAGCAGTTACACTCCTAGCGGGGACTATGGCTACACCTTC
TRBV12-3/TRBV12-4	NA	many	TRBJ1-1	CASLATESTEAFF	TGTGCCTCCCTGGCCACCGAAAGCACTGAGGCTTTCTTT
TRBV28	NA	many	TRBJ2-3	CASSGGRTDTQYF	TGTGCCAGCAGCGGCGGGCGCACAGATACGCAGTATTTT
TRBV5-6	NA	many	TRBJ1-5	CASSLREVKNQPQHF	TGTGCCAGCAGCTTGAGGGAGGTAAAAAATCAGCCCCAGCATTTT
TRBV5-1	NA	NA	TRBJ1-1	CASTSTGNTEAFF	TGCGCCAGTACTTCGACAGGGAACACTGAAGCTTTCTTT